The rows below give T cell receptor beta chains drawn from one sample of a study of cytomegalovirus exposure and HLA in healthy donors. Only in-frame clones appear in the TCRdb table, and some are missing; sequencing was by immunoSEQ multiplex PCR. The table records approximately 150,000 clones, about 80% of them present only once. The sequencing sample was made of PBMCs. Source of these receptors: a man aged 40-50 years in good health and CMV-seronegative. The CDR3 runs from the conserved cysteine through the conserved F or W. The order of the fields is V gene, J gene, D gene, CDR3 length, clone size, CDR3 protein, CDR3 DNA. The D gene is left open where the match is weak. The size entry is marked missing in some rows and otherwise reads once, few, many or a size class.

TRBV5-1,TRBJ2-7,TRBD1,15,once,CASSLGTGAYSEQYF,TGCGCCAGCAGCTTGGGGACAGGGGCTTACAGCGAGCAGTACTTC
TRBV5-1,TRBJ1-2,TRBD1,16,NA,CASSSIGTGGPYGYTF,TGCGCCAGCAGCTCAATCGGGACAGGGGGGCCCTATGGCTACACCTTC
TRBV5-4,TRBJ2-1,NA,13,NA,CASSLAGSGEQFF,TGTGCCAGCAGCTTGGCCGGGTCGGGGGAGCAGTTCTTC
TRBV6-4,TRBJ2-3,NA,13,NA,CASRQGYTDTQYF,TGTGCCAGCAGGCAGGGTTACACAGATACGCAGTATTTT
TRBV5-5,TRBJ1-1,NA,15,NA,CASSLRGREDTEAFF,TGTGCCAGCAGCTTGCGGGGGAGGGAGGACACTGAAGCTTTCTTT
TRBV2,TRBJ2-5,TRBD2,15,NA,CASSGLAGSYETQYF,TGTGCCAGCAGTGGACTAGCGGGGTCCTACGAGACCCAGTACTTC
TRBV29-1,TRBJ2-7,NA,11,NA,CSVEEAYEQYF,TGCAGCGTTGAAGAAGCGTACGAGCAGTACTTC
TRBV27,TRBJ2-2,NA,12,NA,CASSPGPGELFF,TGTGCCAGCAGTCCGGGTCCCGGGGAGCTGTTTTTT
TRBV18,TRBJ2-5,TRBD2,14,NA,CASSLAGGQETQYF,TGTGCCAGCTCACTAGCGGGGGGACAAGAGACCCAGTACTTC
TRBV10-2,TRBJ2-3,TRBD1,14,once,CASSNGQGTDTQYF,TGCGCCAGCAGTAATGGACAGGGCACAGATACGCAGTATTTT
TRBV7-2,TRBJ2-5,TRBD1,14,NA,CASSRDRGQETQYF,TGTGCCAGCAGCCGGGACAGGGGACAAGAGACCCAGTACTTC
TRBV11-3,TRBJ2-3,TRBD1,14,NA,CASSLAPGQGEQYF,TGTGCCAGCAGCTTAGCCCCCGGACAGGGGGAACAGTATTTT
TRBV11-3,TRBJ1-1,NA,13,few,CASSLEAGTEAFF,TGTGCCAGCAGCTTAGAGGCGGGTACTGAAGCTTTCTTT
TRBV30,TRBJ1-1,TRBD1,15,NA,CAWSRQQGAGTEAFF,TGTGCCTGGAGTAGGCAACAGGGGGCAGGGACTGAAGCTTTCTTT
TRBV28,TRBJ1-5,NA,15,NA,CASSPIDRSNQPQHF,TGTGCCAGCAGTCCCATCGACAGGAGCAATCAGCCCCAGCATTTT
TRBV7-9,TRBJ1-2,NA,15,few,CASSLAQAMLYGYTF,TGTGCCAGCAGCTTAGCGCAGGCAATGTTGTATGGCTACACCTTC
TRBV9,TRBJ1-2,NA,14,once,CASSVAGPNYGYTF,TGTGCCAGCAGCGTAGCAGGGCCCAACTATGGCTACACCTTC
TRBV29-1,TRBJ2-3,NA,12,NA,CSVEEGGDTQYF,TGCAGCGTTGAAGAAGGGGGAGATACGCAGTATTTT
TRBV27,TRBJ1-5,TRBD1,15,NA,CASSLLTGGNQPQHF,TGTGCCAGCAGTCTCTTGACAGGGGGCAATCAGCCCCAGCATTTT
TRBV2,TRBJ1-6,NA,16,NA,CASSEALGGGNSPLHF,TGTGCCAGCAGTGAAGCGCTTGGGGGAGGTAATTCACCCCTCCACTTT
TRBV7-9,TRBJ2-1,TRBD1,13,NA,CASSSRQGNEQFF,TGTGCCAGCAGCTCCAGACAGGGGAATGAGCAGTTCTTC
TRBV2,TRBJ2-2,NA,17,once,CASSGKGGDSNTGELFF,TGTGCCAGCAGTGGGAAGGGGGGGGACTCGAACACCGGGGAGCTGTTTTTT
TRBV5-4,TRBJ2-3,NA,14,NA,CASSLERSTDTQYF,TGTGCCAGCAGCTTGGAGCGGAGCACAGATACGCAGTATTTT
TRBV28,TRBJ1-5,NA,16,NA,CASSPSGDRRNQPQHF,TGTGCCAGCAGCCCCTCAGGGGACCGGCGCAATCAGCCCCAGCATTTT
TRBV7-7,TRBJ2-6,NA,17,NA,CASSLGGTRSGANVLTF,TGTGCCAGCAGCTTAGGGGGCACGAGATCTGGGGCCAACGTCCTGACTTTC
TRBV14,TRBJ2-5,NA,14,NA,CASSHPGIQETQYF,TGTGCCAGCAGCCACCCAGGGATTCAAGAGACCCAGTACTTC
TRBV19,TRBJ2-3,NA,14,NA,CASSNGLSTDTQYF,TGTGCCAGTAGTAATGGGCTAAGCACAGATACGCAGTATTTT
TRBV7-8,TRBJ1-5,NA,16,NA,CASSLVIGDSNQPQHF,TGTGCCAGCAGCTTAGTCATAGGGGATTCCAATCAGCCCCAGCATTTT
TRBV10-3,TRBJ1-2,NA,12,NA,CAISESNYDYTF,TGTGCCATCAGTGAGAGTAACTATGACTACACCTTC
TRBV9,TRBJ1-3,TRBD1,16,NA,CASSPGTGATGNTIYF,TGTGCCAGCAGCCCTGGGACAGGGGCTACGGGAAACACCATATATTTT
TRBV9,TRBJ2-7,NA,14,NA,CASGPGLSSYEQYF,TGTGCCAGCGGACCGGGACTGAGCTCCTACGAGCAGTACTTC
TRBV30,TRBJ1-2,TRBD1,13,NA,CAWITGQADGYTF,TGTGCCTGGATCACCGGACAGGCAGATGGCTACACCTTC
TRBV28,TRBJ2-4,TRBD1,11,NA,CASSFGTGFNF,TGTGCCAGCAGTTTCGGGACAGGGTTCAACTTC